Below, 3 T cell receptor beta chains from the same sample are listed, as sequenced in a study of shared clonotypes between healthy human individuals. Profiling relied on immunoSEQ multiplex PCR, and the TCRdb table lists in-frame clones only, not all of them. The repertoire consists of 700,000 to 950,000 clones, with 96% occurring once and the leading ten covering over 0.2%. It was CD45RO-negative cells, positively selected for CCR7, that made up naive CD8 cells, with terminally differentiated effector memory CD45RA+ cells excluded. Sequencing used naive CD8+ T cells sorted from blood. These receptors were collected from a man aged 25 to 40 in good health.

The J gene is TRBJ2-3, the V gene TRBV7-6, with D perhaps TRBD2 (5 bases). Germline V gene sequence: CDR1 SGHVS, CDR2 FNYEAQ. CDR3 length equals 15 residues. V dropped 1 base and J dropped 5 bases, with 13 bases sitting between them. CDR3 region: CASSLGERAGDTQYF. Written as DNA, the CDR3 is TGTGCCAGCAGCTTAGGTGAGAGGGCAGGAGATACGCAGTATTTT.

The chain recombines TRBV11-2 with TRBJ2-7; D might be TRBD1 or TRBD2, each matching 6 bases. Trimming took off 4 bases at V and 2 bases at J, with 18 bases between the two ends. This CDR3 has 16 residues. The germline V gene encodes CDR1 SGHAT and CDR2 FQNNGV. CDR3 sequence reads: CASSSPGVADPYEQYF. The CDR3 DNA sequence: TGTGCCAGCAGCTCCCCAGGGGTAGCGGATCCCTACGAGCAGTACTTC.

This clone was counted a few times. CDR3 nucleotides: TGCGCCAGCAGCTTTACAGGGGGCGACTATGGCTACACCTTC. This encodes CASSFTGGDYGYTF. The chain has TRBV5-1 and TRBJ1-2, with 9 bases lining up with TRBD1. Trimming took 2 bases from V and 3 from J; bases not matched to a gene: 2. The CDR3 is 14 amino acids. Germline-derived CDR1 and CDR2 are SGHRS and YFSETQ.